Each of the 31 T cell receptor beta chains below was sequenced from the same sample in a study of human T cells and chemical hapten exposure. Noted time point: patch test 3, about 24 weeks after DPC sensitization. This sample's treatment: therapeutic diphenylcyclopropenone sensitization with weekly scalp DPC. Using its own MiXCR run on the RACE reads, TCRdb lists one record per CDR3 protein. The sample holds some 180,000 distinct CDR3 sequences, around a quarter seen once. The material sequenced was whole blood, taken in connection with sensitization to the hapten diphenylcyclopropenone (DPC). Receptors were obtained from a woman aged 40 to 50 with alopecia areata. Some clones in this sample may be carry-over from other donors' samples.

The chain uses TRBV29-1 and TRBJ2-5; perhaps TRBD1 as D (6 bases). Germline CDR1 SQVTM, CDR2 ANQGSEA. Trimming pared 7 bases from V and 1 base from J, leaving 10 bases between. The CDR3 is made up of 12 amino acids. The CDR3, as DNA: TGCAGCGCTAGGACAGTCCAAGAGACCCAGTACTTC. Translation: CSARTVQETQYF.

The V gene is TRBV5-6, the J gene TRBJ2-7; D remains ambiguous. Trimming cost V 3 bases and J 2 bases, with 9 bases left between them. The CDR3 runs 13 residues. The germline CDR1 and CDR2 sequences are SGHDT and YYEEEE. The CDR3 region has the DNA TGTGCCAGCAGCTACGGTCCCACCTACGAGCAGTACTTC. Amino acid sequence: CASSYGPTYEQYF.

This chain joins TRBV20-1 and TRBJ1-3, with D perhaps matching TRBD1 (5 bases). V lost 3 bases to trimming and J lost 2 bases, with 8 bases between them. CDR3 length: 13 residues. The V gene's germline CDR1 is DFQATT and CDR2 SNEGSKA (reference sequence). This chain's CDR3 is CSARQGTGNTIYF. CDR3 sequence (DNA): TGCAGTGCTAGGCAGGGAACTGGAAACACCATATATTTT.

This clonotype was counted a few times. V gene TRBV10-3 combines with J gene TRBJ2-7, with 9 positions matching TRBD1. Trimming removed 4 bases from V and 3 bases from J; junction bases left unmatched: 4. The CDR3 runs 14 residues. CDR1 and CDR2 from the germline V gene are ENHRY and SYGVKD. Here the CDR3 reads CAISGRGQGYEQYF. The CDR3, as DNA: TGTGCCATCAGTGGGCGGGGACAGGGCTACGAGCAGTACTTC.

This clonotype was observed a handful of times. The chain is built from TRBV4-3 and TRBJ2-1; TRBD2 matches at 8 bases. The junction had 7 bases not matched to a gene; V was cut back by 2 bases and J by 7 bases. The CDR3 covers 15 residues. Germline lookup yields CDR1 LGHNA and CDR2 YSLEER. The CDR3 DNA is TGCGCCAGCAGCCAAATAGCGGGAATAGGTAATGAGCAGTTCTTC. As protein: CASSQIAGIGNEQFF.

This clonotype was counted ten times or more. This chain connects TRBV11-1 to TRBJ2-7; D is ambiguous. Germline lookup yields CDR1 SGHAT and CDR2 FQDESV (reference sequence). There are 11 residues in the CDR3. With 4 bases removed from V and 4 bases from J, the gap between germline ends came to 5 bases. The CDR3 sequence: CASSSRYEQYF. CDR3 sequence (DNA): TGTGCCAGCAGCTCCAGATACGAGCAGTACTTC. Full variable domain (outside the CDR3, taken from reference TRBV11-1 and TRBJ2-7): EAEVAQSPRYKITEKSQAVAFWCDPISGHATLYWYRQILGQGPELLVQFQDESVVDDSQLPKDRFSAERLKGVDSTLKIQPAELGDSAMYLCASSSRYEQYFGPGTRLTVT.

DNA for the CDR3: TGTGCCAGCAGTTACAGTGGAGCGGTCGATGAGCAGTTCTTC. Its protein product is CASSYSGAVDEQFF. The chain carries TRBV6-5 and TRBJ2-1; perhaps TRBD2 as D (5 bases). This CDR3 has 14 amino acids. Trimming pared 2 bases from V and 8 bases from J, leaving 13 bases between. Germline V lookup: CDR1 MNHEY, CDR2 SVGAGI.

The table lists this clonotype with a few counts. The rearrangement joins TRBV18 to TRBJ2-2, with 8 bases identical to TRBD1. Germline assignment: CDR1 KGHSH and CDR2 LQKENI. Unmatched junction bases numbered 2, after V lost 3 bases and J lost 5 bases. This CDR3 contains 14 residues. CDR3: CASSPRQGTGELFF. The CDR3 DNA reads TGTGCCAGCTCACCTCGACAGGGGACCGGGGAGCTGTTTTTT.

This clonotype appeared a few times. V is TRBV10-3 and J is TRBJ2-3; D might be TRBD1 (7 bases). The CDR3 has 15 residues. The V end lost 6 bases, the J end lost 0 bases, and 13 bases lay between the germline ends. From germline, CDR1 is ENHRY and CDR2 SYGVKD. This CDR3 is CAISQSGGSTDTQYF. The DNA of the CDR3 is TGTGCCATCAGCCAATCAGGGGGGAGCACAGATACGCAGTATTTT.

This clonotype was counted a few times. This chain connects TRBV5-1 to TRBJ2-7; 8 bases align to TRBD1. In germline, CDR1 is SGHRS, CDR2 YFSETQ. Trimming at V came to 3 bases and at J to 2 bases, leaving 7 bases not matched to a gene. The length of the CDR3 is 15 residues. CDR3 DNA: TGCGCCAGCAGCTCGACAGGGGCATCAACCTACGAGCAGTACTTC. It translates to CASSSTGASTYEQYF.

This clonotype showed up just a few times. The CDR3 DNA is TGTGCCAGCAGTTTATTGAGGTGGGACAGGCAGTCGCATTTT. Amino acids: CASSLLRWDRQSHF. The chain employs TRBV28 and TRBJ1-5; 8 bases map to TRBD1. V lost 1 base, J lost 15 bases, and 11 bases stayed unmatched. The CDR3 spans 14 residues. CDR1 is MDHEN, CDR2 SYDVKM, per germline.

This chain uses TRBV29-1 with TRBJ1-2; no clear D. The CDR3 loop spans 13 amino acids. V shed 7 bases and J shed 2 bases, with 14 bases lying between them. Germline lookup yields CDR1 SQVTM and CDR2 ANQGSEA. As DNA, the CDR3 is TGCAGCGCCGGTGATTTGAGGAACTATGGCTACACCTTC. Protein product: CSAGDLRNYGYTF. The whole variable domain, filled in from reference TRBV29-1 and TRBJ1-2, reads SAVISQKPSRDICQRGTSLTIQCQVDSQVTMMFWYRQQPGQSLTLIATANQGSEATYESGFVIDKFPISRPNLTFSTLTVSNMSPEDSSIYLCSAGDLRNYGYTFGSGTRLTVV.

This clonotype was seen only a few times. This chain links TRBV11-2 with TRBJ2-5, with TRBD1 matching over 8 bases. Germline assignment: CDR1 SGHAT and CDR2 FQNNGV. The CDR3 totals 15 residues. V was pared by 2 bases and J by 4 bases, with 6 bases of the junction left unmatched. CDR3 sequence: CASSLSQGAGETQYF. The CDR3 DNA reads TGTGCCAGCAGCTTATCCCAGGGGGCAGGAGAGACCCAGTACTTC.

Only a few counts were recorded for this clonotype. V usage is TRBV7-2 and J usage is TRBJ1-1; 9 positions agree with TRBD1. This CDR3 contains 15 residues. The trim removed 4 bases at V and 4 bases at J, leaving 7 bases unmatched. Germline V gene data show CDR1 as SGHTA and CDR2 as FQGNSA. The CDR3 here is CASSYLNRGLTEAFF. The CDR3 bases are TGTGCCAGCAGCTACTTGAACAGGGGGCTCACTGAAGCTTTCTTT.

The rearrangement links TRBV20-1 to TRBJ1-6, with 9 nucleotides matching TRBD1. CDR1 and CDR2 from the germline V gene are DFQATT and SNEGSKA (reference sequence). Germline trimming cut 7 bases from V and 9 bases from J; bases unmatched to any gene: 13. This CDR3 contains 15 residues. CDR3 in DNA: TGCAGTGTTGCCCCGGGACAGGGTGATAGTTCACCCCTCCACTTT. Protein: CSVAPGQGDSSPLHF.

The rearrangement links TRBV10-3 to TRBJ2-3; no reliable D call. The CDR3 has 15 amino acids. V lost 4 bases and J lost 0, with 11 bases in between. From germline, CDR1 is ENHRY and CDR2 SYGVKD. CDR3 nucleotide sequence: TGTGCCATCAGTGCACGGGCCCATAGCACAGATACGCAGTATTTT. Its protein is CAISARAHSTDTQYF.

The sample holds many counts of this clonotype. The J gene is TRBJ1-1, the V gene TRBV28; D uncertain. This CDR3 spans 12 amino acids. Germline CDR1 reads MDHEN; CDR2 reads SYDVKM. Trimming took off 8 bases at V and 0 bases at J, with 7 bases between the two ends. CDR3 loop: CASVGMNTEAFF. As DNA, the CDR3 is TGTGCCAGCGTGGGGATGAACACTGAAGCTTTCTTT.

J is TRBJ2-2 and V is TRBV27; a weak D match, TRBD2 (6 bases). Germline V gene lookup returns CDR1 MNHEY and CDR2 SMNVEV (reference sequence). V lost 3 bases to trimming and J lost 6 bases, with 14 bases between them. CDR3 length: 15 residues. The CDR3 region has the DNA TGTGCCAGCAGTTTCGGAGGGACGGTGGCCGGGGAGCTGTTTTTT. It is translated as CASSFGGTVAGELFF.

This clonotype has only a few counts. The chain is built from TRBV5-1 and TRBJ2-1; D is possibly TRBD2 (5 bases). The V end was cut by 0 bases, the J end by 7 bases, with 14 bases between. CDR1 and CDR2 from the germline V gene are SGHRS and YFSETQ. The CDR3 runs 15 residues. CDR3 loop: CASSLERAGQNEQFF. DNA of the CDR3: TGCGCCAGCAGCTTGGAGAGGGCAGGTCAGAATGAGCAGTTCTTC.

Many counts were recorded for this clonotype. The chain employs TRBV7-9 and TRBJ2-7, with 10 bases matching TRBD1. Trimming took 8 bases from V and 7 from J; bases not matched to a gene: 11. Germline values: CDR1 SEHNR, CDR2 FQNEAQ (reference sequence). This CDR3 has 14 amino acids. DNA for the CDR3: TGTGCCAGCCGTTCGGGACAGGGGCCCCTGGAGCAGTACTTC. Residues: CASRSGQGPLEQYF.

This clonotype showed up many times. The gene calls are TRBV29-1 and TRBJ1-2; perhaps TRBD1 as D (6 bases). This CDR3 has 13 residues. Germline V gene sequence: CDR1 SQVTM, CDR2 ANQGSEA. The V and J ends lost 6 bases and 2 bases respectively, with 13 bases between them. In DNA, the CDR3 is TGCAGCGTCCGGGACAAGGAAAACTATGGCTACACCTTC. Translation: CSVRDKENYGYTF.

This clonotype was detected only a few times. The V gene is TRBV7-2, the J gene TRBJ1-1, with TRBD1 as a possible D gene (5 bases). Trimming took 5 bases from V and 0 from J, leaving 13 bases between them. The CDR3 runs 15 residues. Germline V gene sequence: CDR1 SGHTA, CDR2 FQGNSA. CDR3 sequence (DNA): TGTGCCAGCAGCCCAGTGCGAGGGGTGAACACTGAAGCTTTCTTT. Translation gives CASSPVRGVNTEAFF.

This clonotype was detected only a few times. The chain combines TRBV9 with TRBJ2-7; no firm D call. Trimming pared 2 bases from V and 3 bases from J, leaving 12 bases between. The CDR3 has 14 residues. Germline loops: CDR1 SGDLS, CDR2 YYNGEE. This chain's CDR3 is CASSVSIGNYEQYF. CDR3 DNA sequence: TGTGCCAGCAGCGTGAGTATTGGGAACTACGAGCAGTACTTC.

The chain links TRBV4-1 to TRBJ2-7, with a possible D match to TRBD2 (6 bases). The CDR3 is 17 amino acids. Deletions cut 1 base from V and 3 bases from J, with 19 bases between. The germline gives CDR1 MGHRA, CDR2 YSYEKL. CDR3 region: CASSQGRSRGLSYEQYF. The CDR3 DNA sequence: TGCGCCAGCAGCCAAGGAAGATCCCGAGGACTAAGCTACGAGCAGTACTTC.

The chain couples TRBV11-1 to TRBJ2-5; D remains unclear. The CDR3 has 13 residues. Germline V CDR1 and CDR2: SGHAT, FQDESV (reference sequence). With 1 base removed from V and 7 bases from J, the gap between germline ends came to 10 bases. CDR3 region: CASSLDSGGTQYF. In DNA, the CDR3 is TGTGCCAGCAGCTTAGATTCTGGCGGGACCCAGTACTTC.

The V call is TRBV25-1, the J call TRBJ2-3; 14 bases are shared with TRBD2. The CDR3 runs to 17 residues. Germline loops: CDR1 MGHDK, CDR2 SYGVNS. V shed 2 bases and J 6 bases; nucleotides not matched to a gene: 7. This chain's CDR3 is CASSEGGTSGSLDTQYF. The DNA for the CDR3 is TGTGCCAGCAGTGAAGGTGGGACTAGCGGGAGTCTGGATACGCAGTATTTT.

Many counts were recorded for this clonotype. This rearrangement joins TRBV29-1 to TRBJ2-3, with D perhaps matching TRBD2 (7 bases). V dropped 0 bases and J dropped 0 bases, with 10 bases sitting between them. Germline values: CDR1 SQVTM, CDR2 ANQGSEA. This CDR3 region has 15 residues. The CDR3 coding sequence is TGCAGCGTTGAAGATGCGGGGGCGAGCACAGATACGCAGTATTTT. Amino acids: CSVEDAGASTDTQYF.

This clonotype was picked up a small number of times. The V call is TRBV7-2, the J call TRBJ2-3, with 9 nucleotides matching TRBD1. Trimming removed 3 bases from V and 6 bases from J; junction bases left unmatched: 10. Germline lookup yields CDR1 SGHTA and CDR2 FQGNSA. CDR3 size: 16 residues. The CDR3 region has the DNA TGTGCCAGCAGCTTGTCGACAGGGGGTCAAGGCGATACGCAGTATTTT. Translating gives CASSLSTGGQGDTQYF.

The rearrangement uses TRBV18 and TRBJ1-2; D remains unclear. The CDR3 has 12 residues. The germline V gene encodes CDR1 KGHSH and CDR2 LQKENI. Trimming removed 4 bases from V and 1 base from J, with 4 bases in between. The CDR3 bases are TGTGCCAGCTCACAGGTTAACTATGGCTACACCTTC. It yields the protein CASSQVNYGYTF.

The J gene is TRBJ2-7, the V gene TRBV3-1; D perhaps matches TRBD2 (5 bases). Germline loops: CDR1 LGHDT, CDR2 YNNKEL (reference sequence). The V gene lost 1 base and the J gene lost 0 bases, with 10 bases spanning the gap. The CDR3 is 15 amino acids. The CDR3 DNA follows: TGTGCCAGCAGCCAAGGCGACTACCGCTCCTACGAGCAGTACTTC. Translation gives CASSQGDYRSYEQYF.

The gene calls are TRBV7-2 and TRBJ1-2; no clear D. This CDR3 has 12 residues. CDR1 and CDR2 (germline): SGHTA, FQGNSA. Trimming removed 5 bases from V and 8 bases from J, with 12 bases in between. The chain's CDR3 is CASSPGARGYTF. The CDR3 bases are TGTGCCAGCAGCCCAGGCGCCCGCGGCTACACCTTC. The full variable domain, in which reference TRBV7-2 and TRBJ1-2 provide the parts outside the CDR3, is GAGVSQSPSNKVTEKGKDVELRCDPISGHTALYWYRQSLGQGLEFLIYFQGNSAPDKSGLPSDRFSAERTGGSVSTLTIQRTQQEDSAVYLCASSPGARGYTFGSGTRLTVV.